There are many counts of the clone carrying this TCR beta chain. Its antigen remains unidentified. This sample was included in a study of shared clonotypes between healthy human individuals. Repertoires were generated with immunoSEQ multiplex PCR, while TCRdb's copy carries only in-frame clones and drops some. The sample contains about 1.1 million clones, about four fifths of which appear only once. Study conclusions and caveats: Unshared clonotypes carried lower generation probabilities than those common to all four donors. Despite large depth, sorted-subset datasets appeared incompletely sequenced. Larger estimated richness was generally recorded for naive subsets relative to memory subsets. Sequencing depth was expected to influence donor clonotype sharing.

What was sequenced was memory CD4+ T cells from PBMCs. As for subset: CD45RA-negative fraction. The sequence was collected from a man aged 18 to 29 in good health. Some clones in this sample may be carry-over from other donors' samples.

For the CDR3, the DNA is TGTGCCAGCAGCGGAAGCGGGAGGTGGAGCACAGATACGCAGTATTTT. It encodes CASSGSGRWSTDTQYF. This chain joins TRBV11-1 and TRBJ2-3; 9 bases line up with TRBD2. CDR1 SGHAT and CDR2 FQDESV come from the germline V gene (reference sequence). V lost 5 bases to trimming and J lost 0 bases; unmatched junction nucleotides: 6. This CDR3 comprises 16 residues.